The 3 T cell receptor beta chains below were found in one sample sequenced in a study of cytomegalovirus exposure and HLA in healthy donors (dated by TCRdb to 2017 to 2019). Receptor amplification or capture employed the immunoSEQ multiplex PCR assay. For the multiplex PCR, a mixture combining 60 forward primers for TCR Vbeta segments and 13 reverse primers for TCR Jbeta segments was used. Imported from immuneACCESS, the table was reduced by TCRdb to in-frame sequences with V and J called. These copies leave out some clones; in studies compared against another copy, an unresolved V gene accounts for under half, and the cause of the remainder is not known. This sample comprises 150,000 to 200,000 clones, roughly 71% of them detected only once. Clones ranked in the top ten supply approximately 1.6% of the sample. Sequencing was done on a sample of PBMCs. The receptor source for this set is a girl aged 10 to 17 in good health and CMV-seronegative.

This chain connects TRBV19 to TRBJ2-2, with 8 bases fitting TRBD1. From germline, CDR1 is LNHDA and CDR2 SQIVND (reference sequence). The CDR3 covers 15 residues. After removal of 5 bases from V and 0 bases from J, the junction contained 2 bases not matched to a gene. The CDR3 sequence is CASSQGAPNTGELFF. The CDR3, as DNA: TGTGCCAGTAGTCAGGGGGCCCCGAACACCGGGGAGCTGTTTTTT.

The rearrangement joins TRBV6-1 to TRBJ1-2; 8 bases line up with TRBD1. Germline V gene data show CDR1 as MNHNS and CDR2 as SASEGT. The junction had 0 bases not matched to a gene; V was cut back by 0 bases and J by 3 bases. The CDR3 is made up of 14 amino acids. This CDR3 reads CASSEATGDYGYTF. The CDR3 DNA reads TGTGCCAGCAGTGAAGCGACAGGGGACTATGGCTACACCTTC.

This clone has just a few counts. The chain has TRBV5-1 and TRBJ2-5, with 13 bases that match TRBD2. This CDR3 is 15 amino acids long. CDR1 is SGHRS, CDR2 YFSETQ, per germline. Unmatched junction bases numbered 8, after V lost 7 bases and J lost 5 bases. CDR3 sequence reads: CASAKTSGGAETQYF. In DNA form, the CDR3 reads TGCGCCAGCGCTAAAACTAGCGGGGGGGCCGAGACCCAGTACTTC.